The sequence of this T cell receptor beta chain was determined in a study of blood T cell repertoires in COVID-19. The overall study: Collection of acute and convalescent COVID-19 samples took place in the United States, Italy and Spain. The analysed material was cDNA or gDNA that came from T cells, B-cell-depleted T cells, or PBMCs.

How the authors handled the data: Amplifying reference gene primers gave estimates of nucleated cell counts. Profiled with immunoSEQ multiplex PCR; TCRdb holds only in-frame clones, not every one. Clone size and V and J calls were adopted from that table, with D and trimming inferred from the DNA. The data contain about 190,000 clones, roughly 89% of them singletons. V was pared by 4 bases and J by 2 bases, with 11 bases of the junction left unmatched. CDR3 length: 16 residues. Germline values: CDR1 SQVTM, CDR2 ANQGSEA. This clonotype was sampled from a middle-aged man with acute or convalescent COVID-19. The chain couples TRBV29-1 to TRBJ2-1, with 7 bases aligning to TRBD2. The sequencing input was peripheral blood. Here the CDR3 DNA reads TGCAGCGTTGTAGGTTTTGCGGGAGAGGCCTACAATGAGCAGTTCTTC. Its translation: CSVVGFAGEAYNEQFF.